These 26 T cell receptor beta chains share one sample of origin, sequenced in a study of blood T cells in healthy people across ages. The second PCR ran roughly 7 to 12 cycles with a sample-barcoded 5' primer and J-beta primers. TCRdb itself ran the 5' RACE reads through MiXCR, one entry per CDR3 protein. The table records around 790,000 distinct CDR3 sequences, 44% of them present only once. The material sequenced was blood. The receptor source for this set is a man aged 55 to 70 in good health.

The chain links TRBV7-2 to TRBJ1-4, with D possibly being TRBD1 (5 bases). Germline CDR1 SGHTA, CDR2 FQGNSA. V was pared by 5 bases and J by 3 bases, with 13 bases between. The CDR3 sequence is 15 residues long. CDR3 amino acids: CASSAEGSSNEKLFF. CDR3 coding DNA: TGTGCCAGCAGCGCCGAGGGGAGCTCTAATGAAAAACTGTTTTTT.

The chain links TRBV4-3 to TRBJ2-7; TRBD1 or TRBD2 may be the D gene (5 bases each). V was clipped by 4 bases and J by 2 bases, with 15 bases between them. Germline CDR1 reads LGHNA; CDR2 reads YSLEER. This CDR3 comprises 15 residues. For the CDR3, the DNA is TGCGCCAGCAGCCGAGAGTATGGGGGTACCTACGAGCAGTACTTC. Its protein product is CASSREYGGTYEQYF.

The gene calls are TRBV6-1 and TRBJ2-1, with D possibly being TRBD1 (6 bases). The CDR3 is 17 residues long. Germline assignment: CDR1 MNHNS and CDR2 SASEGT. V dropped 11 bases and J dropped 0 bases, with 23 bases sitting between them. Here the CDR3 DNA reads TGTGCCGGGGGTACGGACAGACCTATACTCTCCTACAATGAGCAGTTCTTC. Its protein product is CAGGTDRPILSYNEQFF.

The sample holds a few counts of this clonotype. The chain employs TRBV4-3 and TRBJ2-5; 8 bases fit TRBD1. The CDR3 consists of 15 residues. V lost 1 base to trimming and J lost 3 bases; unmatched junction nucleotides: 4. Looked up from germline, CDR1 is LGHNA and CDR2 is YSLEER. CDR3 sequence (DNA): TGCGCCAGCAGCCAAGTTGGGACAGGAGAAGAGACCCAGTACTTC. Translated: CASSQVGTGEETQYF.

Only a few counts were recorded for this clonotype. V and J are TRBV20-1 and TRBJ2-3, with a weak D call TRBD1 (6 bases). Germline CDR1 is DFQATT and CDR2 is SNEGSKA (reference sequence). CDR3 length equals 16 residues. With 1 base removed from V and 3 bases from J, the gap between germline ends came to 17 bases. CDR3 in amino acids: CSARVRQAGPTDTQYF. The DNA for the CDR3 is TGCAGTGCTAGAGTCCGACAGGCAGGTCCGACAGATACGCAGTATTTT.

This clonotype was detected once. This sequence joins TRBV15 and TRBJ1-2, with no clear D. Germline CDR1 is LNHNV and CDR2 is YYDKDF (reference sequence). Trimming took off 0 bases at V and 2 bases at J, with 7 bases between the two ends. This CDR3 comprises 14 residues. The CDR3 DNA is TGTGCCACCAGCAGAGACGGTGCGAACTATGGCTACACCTTC. As protein: CATSRDGANYGYTF.

A single count supports this clonotype. Relative to the germline gene, one junction end is altered; a read error may explain this. The rearrangement joins TRBV7-2 to TRBJ2-5, with 7 bases aligning to TRBD1. Germline assignment: CDR1 SGHTA and CDR2 FQGNSA. CDR3 length equals 13 residues. Here the CDR3 DNA reads TGTGTCAGCAGCTCGGACAGGAAAGAGACCCAGTACTTC. Translation gives CVSSSDRKETQYF.

In its sample, this clonotype was seen a few times. This chain uses TRBV2 with TRBJ2-7, with D perhaps given as TRBD1 or TRBD2 (5 bases each). The ends were cut back, 4 bases at V and 3 bases at J, with 13 bases in the middle. In germline, CDR1 is SNHLY, CDR2 FYNNEI. This CDR3 comprises 14 residues. CDR3 in DNA: TGTGCCAGCAGTGTGGATTTTGGGGGCTACGAGCAGTACTTC. The encoded protein is CASSVDFGGYEQYF.

In this sample, this clonotype turned up a few times. J is TRBJ2-1 and V is TRBV5-4; TRBD2 matches 8 bases. The CDR3 runs to 15 residues. V was clipped by 4 bases and J by 3 bases; unmatched bases: 6. From germline, CDR1 is SGHNT and CDR2 YYREEE (reference sequence). The CDR3 DNA sequence: TGTGCCAGCAGCCCGGGACTAGGGATCTACAATGAGCAGTTCTTC. Its protein product is CASSPGLGIYNEQFF.

This clonotype was recorded only once. The chain couples TRBV25-1 to TRBJ2-7; D is possibly TRBD1 (6 bases). The CDR3 covers 15 residues. Germline V CDR1 and CDR2: MGHDK, SYGVNS. Trimming removed 8 bases from V and 4 bases from J, with 21 bases in between. CDR3 DNA: TGTGCCAGCGAAGCCGGACAGCCCTCTAGGTACGAGCAGTACTTC. It is translated as CASEAGQPSRYEQYF.

This chain links TRBV5-1 with TRBJ2-3, with D possibly TRBD1 on 5 matching bases. This CDR3 is 15 amino acids long. From germline, CDR1 is SGHRS and CDR2 YFSETQ. The germline V and J ends were trimmed by 5 bases and 2 bases, with 15 bases remaining between them. Written as DNA, the CDR3 is TGCGCCAGCAGAGGTGGTCAGGGCAACACAGATACGCAGTATTTT. Translation gives CASRGGQGNTDTQYF.

The rearrangement links TRBV4-3 to TRBJ2-1; weak D call: TRBD1 (5 bases). The CDR3 contains 13 residues. Germline lookup yields CDR1 LGHNA and CDR2 YSLEER. Trimming removed 3 bases at V and 5 bases at J, with 8 bases between. In DNA form, the CDR3 reads TGCGCCAGCAGCCATGCGACAGACAATGAGCAGTTCTTC. Translation gives CASSHATDNEQFF.

The chain uses TRBV6-5 and TRBJ2-1; maybe TRBD2 (6 bases). Germline CDR1 reads MNHEY; CDR2 reads SVGAGI. CDR3 length equals 13 residues. V was trimmed by 3 bases and J by 7 bases, leaving 10 bases between them. The CDR3 loop is CASSYFRGNEQFF. The CDR3 DNA reads as TGTGCCAGCAGTTATTTCCGGGGGAATGAGCAGTTCTTC.

This CDR3 is CASSLETGNSNEQYF. The CDR3 coding sequence is TGTGCCAGCAGCTTAGAAACAGGGAACTCCAATGAGCAGTACTTC. The chain couples TRBV7-9 to TRBJ2-5, with D possibly matching TRBD1 (6 bases). The CDR3 contains 15 residues. Trimming left V 1 base short and J 11 bases short, with 20 bases between. Germline V gives CDR1 SEHNR, CDR2 FQNEAQ (reference sequence).

This clonotype appeared a few times. The chain combines TRBV20-1 with TRBJ2-5; D is undetermined. CDR3 length: 11 residues. Between the trimmed V and J ends, which lost 6 bases and 5 bases, there was a span of 10 bases. CDR1 and CDR2 (germline): DFQATT, SNEGSKA (reference sequence). The chain's CDR3 is CSARRVETQYF. The CDR3 coding sequence is TGCAGTGCCAGACGTGTCGAGACCCAGTACTTC.

A note on this clonotype: One junction end does not reproduce the germline sequence, and a read error may be involved. The chain links TRBV29-1 to TRBJ2-1; tentative D call: TRBD2 (6 bases). CDR1 and CDR2 from the germline V gene are SQVTM and ANQGSEA. The CDR3 has 15 residues. CDR3: CSVVGMVRGYSEQFF. The CDR3 DNA reads TGCAGCGTTGTAGGAATGGTGCGGGGTTACAGTGAGCAGTTCTTC.

In this sample, this clonotype turned up a few times. The chain couples TRBV10-3 to TRBJ2-7, with D perhaps TRBD2 (5 bases). CDR1 ENHRY and CDR2 SYGVKD come from the germline V gene. V lost 6 bases to trimming and J lost 0 bases, with 12 bases between them. CDR3 length: 14 residues. The CDR3 DNA follows: TGTGCCATCAGGGAGACTGGGAGCTCCTACGAGCAGTACTTC. Amino acid sequence: CAIRETGSSYEQYF.

The chain is built from TRBV12-3 or TRBV12-4 and TRBJ2-6, with 16 bases matching TRBD2. The CDR3 has 18 amino acids. The V and J ends lost 7 bases and 3 bases, in that order; junction bases with no gene match: 6. The CDR3 here is CASTLGLAGGLGANVLTF. The DNA for the CDR3 is TGTGCCAGCACTCTGGGACTAGCGGGGGGGCTTGGGGCCAACGTCCTGACTTTC.

Comment on this clonotype: Compared with germline, one end of the junction differs, possibly owing to a read error. The chain recombines TRBV20-1 with TRBJ2-3; D may be TRBD1 or TRBD2 (5 bases each). Germline V lookup: CDR1 DFQATT, CDR2 SNEGSKA (reference sequence). CDR3 size: 14 residues. DNA of the CDR3: TGCGGTGCTACGAATCGACTGGGGGCAGATACGCAGTATTTT. Amino acid sequence: CGATNRLGADTQYF.

The chain has TRBV20-1 and TRBJ2-7, with 7 bases identical to TRBD1. The CDR3 consists of 14 residues. Trimming removed 2 bases from V and 2 bases from J; junction bases left unmatched: 6. CDR1 and CDR2 from the germline V gene are DFQATT and SNEGSKA (reference sequence). In nucleotides, the CDR3 is TGCAGTGCTAGACCTGTGACAGGGACCTACGAGCAGTACTTC. Its protein is CSARPVTGTYEQYF.

Details on this clonotype: A clone one base away is much larger, so this may be a read error. The V and J genes are TRBV7-2 and TRBJ2-1, with D tentatively TRBD2 (5 bases). The end of the DNA aligns better with TRBJ2-7, so the J call may be wrong. CDR3 size: 13 residues. The germline V gene encodes CDR1 SGHTA and CDR2 FQGNSA. The CDR3 protein is CASSPQRYNEQYF. The CDR3 DNA follows: TGTGCCAGCAGCCCTCAGCGGTACAATGAGCAGTACTTC.

The chain recombines TRBV4-3 with TRBJ2-7; 11 bases fit TRBD2. The J segment lost 1 base and the V segment lost 7 bases, leaving 6 bases of the junction unmatched. CDR1 is LGHNA and CDR2 is YSLEER in the germline V gene. CDR3 length equals 15 residues. CDR3 in amino acids: CASNYGTSGSYEQYF. CDR3 DNA sequence: TGCGCCAGCAACTACGGGACTAGCGGATCCTACGAGCAGTACTTC.

In the case of this clonotype: A single base separates this from a much larger clone, so it may be a read error. The V call is TRBV27, the J call TRBJ2-5; 13 nucleotides line up with TRBD2. V was clipped by 3 bases and J by 11 bases; unmatched bases: 18. CDR3 length: 18 residues. Looked up from germline, CDR1 is MNHEY and CDR2 is SMNVEV (reference sequence). CDR3 in DNA: TGTGCCAGCAGTTTCCGTCCACTAGCGGGGGGGTCCCCCGATGAGCAGTACTTC. Protein sequence: CASSFRPLAGGSPDEQYF.

The V gene is TRBV19, the J gene TRBJ1-2, with D hard to call. The germline V gene has CDR1 LNHDA and CDR2 SQIVND (reference sequence). V was trimmed by 3 bases and J by 5 bases, leaving 10 bases between them. This CDR3 is 13 amino acids long. The CDR3 here is CASSIQARYGYTF. CDR3 sequence (DNA): TGTGCCAGTAGTATCCAGGCACGGTATGGCTACACCTTC.

The chain has TRBV3-1 and TRBJ1-1, with TRBD1 as a possible D gene (6 bases). Germline CDR1 is LGHDT and CDR2 is YNNKEL (reference sequence). The germline V and J ends were trimmed by 0 bases and 4 bases, with 9 bases remaining between them. The CDR3 totals 14 residues. The DNA of the CDR3 is TGTGCCAGCAGCCAAGAGAGGGGGGTCACTGAAGCTTTCTTT. Residues: CASSQERGVTEAFF.

The chain uses TRBV6-4 and TRBJ2-7; 9 bases line up with TRBD1. Trimming took 2 bases from V and 2 from J; bases not matched to a gene: 7. The CDR3 consists of 16 residues. The V gene's germline CDR1 is MRHNA and CDR2 SNTAGT. As DNA, the CDR3 is TGTGCCAGCAGTGACCGGGACAGGGACGGGCCCTACGAGCAGTACTTC. Residues: CASSDRDRDGPYEQYF.